The 25 T cell receptor beta chains presented below share a single source sample, sequenced in a study of regulatory T cells in long-lasting Graves disease. Time point of the sample: newly diagnosed GD, antithyroid drugs for less than 3 months. PBMC RNA was the source of the TCR library. Arm-PCR of CDR3 regions and iRepertoire HTBI primers were the basis on which TCR beta libraries were built. Using its own MiXCR run on the multiplex PCR reads, TCRdb lists one record per CDR3 protein. The data contain 540,000 or so distinct CDR3 sequences, about 13% of them singletons. These data also featured in a second study, about T cells in Graves' hyperthyroidism and ophthalmopathy.

The sequenced sample was peripheral blood mononuclear cells (PBMCs), obtained at new diagnosis, from a patient treated with antithyroid drugs. These receptors originate from a man under 40 with Graves disease.

This clonotype was picked up a small number of times. The chain couples TRBV5-1 to TRBJ1-1; the D is unclear. CDR1 is SGHRS, CDR2 YFSETQ, per germline. Trimming took off 6 bases at V and 3 bases at J, with 15 bases between the two ends. The CDR3 contains 14 residues. CDR3 protein: CASKELAVDTEAFF. In nucleotides, the CDR3 is TGCGCCAGCAAGGAGCTCGCCGTAGACACTGAAGCTTTCTTT.

This clonotype occurred a few times. The CDR3 spells CASKVDWAGEQYF. In nucleotides, the CDR3 is TGTGCCAGCAAGGTCGACTGGGCAGGCGAGCAGTACTTC. The V gene is TRBV6-1, the J gene TRBJ2-7; D gene unclear. Germline V lookup: CDR1 MNHNS, CDR2 SASEGT. Trimming took off 7 bases at V and 6 bases at J, with 16 bases between the two ends. CDR3 size: 13 residues.

In this sample, this clonotype turned up many times. This chain joins TRBV29-1 and TRBJ2-7; weak D call: TRBD1 (6 bases). CDR3 length: 13 residues. Germline V gives CDR1 SQVTM, CDR2 ANQGSEA. V lost 6 bases, J lost 0 bases, and 12 bases lay in between. In nucleotides, the CDR3 is TGCAGCGTATGGACAGTAAGCTCCTACGAGCAGTACTTC. Translating it yields CSVWTVSSYEQYF.

This sequence joins TRBV20-1 and TRBJ1-5; D unresolved. The CDR3 is 14 residues long. CDR1 DFQATT and CDR2 SNEGSKA come from the germline V gene (reference sequence). Trimming removed 5 bases from V and 1 base from J, with 12 bases in between. The CDR3 DNA reads as TGCAGTGCTTTTAGGGAAGGGAGCAATCAGCCCCAGCATTTT. Translated, it gives CSAFREGSNQPQHF.

This clonotype was detected ten times or more. The V gene is TRBV7-2, the J gene TRBJ2-7; D not certain. Germline V gives CDR1 SGHTA, CDR2 FQGNSA. CDR3 length: 12 amino acids. Trimming pared 0 bases from V and 6 bases from J, leaving 6 bases between. CDR3 protein: CASSLATGEQYF. DNA of the CDR3: TGTGCCAGCAGCTTAGCAACGGGCGAGCAGTACTTC.

This clonotype was detected ten times or more. The rearrangement uses TRBV27 and TRBJ1-2; TRBD1 is a possible D gene (6 bases). Germline V gene lookup returns CDR1 MNHEY and CDR2 SMNVEV (reference sequence). Trimming removed 0 bases at V and 1 base at J, with 15 bases between. This CDR3 is built from 17 residues. The CDR3 is CASSLSGGGPFNYGYTF. The DNA for the CDR3 is TGTGCCAGCAGTTTATCGGGAGGGGGACCCTTTAACTATGGCTACACCTTC.

Many counts were recorded for this clonotype. The CDR3 bases are TGTGCCAGCAGCTTACAGGTAGCGGAACACTACGAGCAGTACTTC. Protein sequence: CASSLQVAEHYEQYF. V usage is TRBV11-1 and J usage is TRBJ2-7, with D possibly being TRBD2 (6 bases). This CDR3 is built from 15 residues. Deletions cut 2 bases from V and 3 bases from J, with 14 bases between. Germline V gives CDR1 SGHAT, CDR2 FQDESV (reference sequence).

V is TRBV27 and J is TRBJ2-2; possibly TRBD2 for D (6 bases). CDR1 is MNHEY and CDR2 is SMNVEV in the germline V gene (reference sequence). This CDR3 has 13 amino acids. The V gene lost 1 base and the J gene lost 6 bases, with 6 bases spanning the gap. As DNA, the CDR3 is TGTGCCAGCAGTTTATGGAGGGCCGGGGAGCTGTTTTTT. Its translation: CASSLWRAGELFF.

This clonotype came up many times. This chain connects TRBV6-2 or TRBV6-3 to TRBJ1-2, with a possible D match to TRBD1 (6 bases). The length of the CDR3 is 15 residues. Germline values: CDR1 MNHEY, CDR2 SVGEGT. V was pared by 2 bases and J by 8 bases, with 18 bases between. CDR3 sequence (DNA): TGTGCCAGCAGTTACCCCCAAGGGACACACTTCGGCTACACCTTC. Protein: CASSYPQGTHFGYTF.

The sample holds many counts of this clonotype. V is TRBV19 and J is TRBJ2-5, with D possibly matching TRBD2 (6 bases). This CDR3 has 14 amino acids. Germline V gene lookup returns CDR1 LNHDA and CDR2 SQIVND (reference sequence). Trimming pared 6 bases from V and 4 bases from J, leaving 15 bases between. The CDR3 coding sequence is TGTGCCAGTAGCTCGAGCGGGTGGGGAGAGACCCAGTACTTC. Its protein product is CASSSSGWGETQYF. The entire variable domain, with the rest obtained from reference TRBV19 and TRBJ2-5, is as follows: DGGITQSPKYLFRKEGQNVTLSCEQNLNHDAMYWYRQDPGQGLRLIYYSQIVNDFQKGDIAEGYSVSREKKESFPLTVTSAQKNPTAFYLCASSSSGWGETQYFGPGTRLLVL.

This clonotype was picked up a small number of times. The rearrangement links TRBV20-1 to TRBJ2-7; 11 bases line up with TRBD2. The CDR3 sequence is 17 residues long. In germline, CDR1 is DFQATT, CDR2 SNEGSKA (reference sequence). J gave up 2 bases and V 4 bases, and 13 bases lay outside the gene matches. The CDR3: CSANGRELAGAAYEQYF. CDR3 sequence (DNA): TGCAGTGCTAATGGCCGAGAACTAGCGGGAGCCGCCTACGAGCAGTACTTC.

This clonotype showed up many times. The V and J genes are TRBV20-1 and TRBJ1-6; 7 bases map to TRBD1. The CDR3 extends over 13 amino acids. Germline V lookup: CDR1 DFQATT, CDR2 SNEGSKA (reference sequence). Unmatched junction bases numbered 2, after V lost 2 bases and J lost 7 bases. This CDR3 is CSARRGPNSPLHF. The CDR3, as DNA: TGCAGTGCTAGAAGGGGGCCCAATTCACCCCTCCACTTT.

This chain links TRBV4-2 with TRBJ2-2; 10 bases are a match to TRBD1. There are 17 residues in the CDR3. Trimming removed 0 bases from V and 4 bases from J; junction bases left unmatched: 5. Germline V CDR1 and CDR2: LGHNA, YNFKEQ. CDR3 region: CASSQDLDRGLTGELFF. Written as DNA, the CDR3 is TGTGCCAGCAGCCAAGATTTAGACAGGGGGCTCACCGGGGAGCTGTTTTTT.

The CDR3 region has the DNA TGCAGTGCTAGTTTCAGGGTAGCAAGTTACAATGAGCAGTTCTTC. Protein product: CSASFRVASYNEQFF. The chain recombines TRBV20-1 with TRBJ2-1; perhaps TRBD1 as D (5 bases). Looked up from germline, CDR1 is DFQATT and CDR2 is SNEGSKA (reference sequence). There are 15 residues in the CDR3. V was shortened by 3 bases and J by 4 bases, with 16 bases between the two germline ends.

This clonotype was seen many times. The rearrangement uses TRBV12-3 or TRBV12-4 and TRBJ2-7, with D possibly matching TRBD2 (5 bases). The CDR3 totals 13 residues. Trimming shortened V by 6 bases and J by 6 bases, and 15 bases separated the two germline ends. CDR3 protein: CASRGVSGVEQYF. The CDR3, as DNA: TGTGCCAGCAGGGGAGTGAGTGGGGTCGAGCAGTACTTC.

This clonotype has a count of ten or more. V and J are TRBV20-1 and TRBJ1-1; weak D call: TRBD1 (5 bases). This CDR3 region has 16 residues. Trimming stripped 0 bases from V and 6 bases from J, with 20 bases between. Germline CDR1 reads DFQATT; CDR2 reads SNEGSKA (reference sequence). The CDR3 bases are TGCAGTGCTAGAGAGCTCCACGGGGCAGGTGGGTCTGAAGCTTTCTTT. Its translation: CSARELHGAGGSEAFF.

This clonotype occurred a few times. At one end, the junction sequence differs from germline, possibly due to a read error. This chain connects TRBV13 to TRBJ1-1; D may be TRBD1 (5 bases). The V gene's germline CDR1 is PRHDT and CDR2 FYEKMQ (reference sequence). The CDR3 runs 15 residues. CDR3 in amino acids: CVSSLGDGLNTEAFF. CDR3 DNA sequence: TGTGTCAGCAGCTTAGGGGACGGACTGAACACTGAAGCTTTCTTT.

This clonotype was seen many times. The rearrangement joins TRBV5-1 to TRBJ2-3, with 11 bases identical to TRBD2. Unmatched junction bases numbered 4, after V lost 3 bases and J lost 1 base. This CDR3 is 16 amino acids long. Germline values: CDR1 SGHRS, CDR2 YFSETQ. In nucleotides, the CDR3 is TGCGCCAGCAGCTCACAGACTAGCGGGGGCACAGATACGCAGTATTTT. Its translation: CASSSQTSGGTDTQYF.

This clonotype was detected many times. V and J are TRBV3-1 and TRBJ1-1; D might be TRBD1 (5 bases). This CDR3 comprises 13 residues. V lost 8 bases and J 1 base, leaving 11 bases between the germline ends. Germline values: CDR1 LGHDT, CDR2 YNNKEL (reference sequence). The CDR3 coding sequence is TGTGCCAGCTGGGGGGAGAAGAACACTGAAGCTTTCTTT. Translating it yields CASWGEKNTEAFF.

This clonotype was picked up many times. CDR3 region: CASSDRTGGSVEKLFF. CDR3 nucleotides: TGTGCCAGCAGTGATAGGACAGGGGGGAGTGTAGAAAAACTGTTTTTT. The genes are TRBV2 and TRBJ1-4, with TRBD1 matching 10 bases. Germline V CDR1 and CDR2: SNHLY, FYNNEI. The CDR3 is 16 residues long. The V gene end was trimmed by 3 bases and the J gene end by 8 bases; junction bases not matched to a gene: 9.

This clonotype occurred many times. CDR3 protein: CASTHRRGAVTMELFF. The DNA of the CDR3 is TGTGCCAGCACCCACCGACGGGGCGCTGTTACGATGGAGCTGTTTTTT. This chain uses TRBV12-3 or TRBV12-4 with TRBJ2-2; D may be TRBD1 or TRBD2 (5 bases each). The CDR3 loop spans 16 amino acids. Trimming removed 7 bases from V and 10 bases from J, with 25 bases in between.

This clonotype was detected ten times or more. The V call is TRBV12-3 or TRBV12-4, the J call TRBJ1-5; D ambiguous. The CDR3 consists of 14 residues. Between the trimmed V and J ends, which lost 2 bases and 0 bases, there was a span of 5 bases. The CDR3 spells CASSLRTSNQPQHF. CDR3 nucleotide sequence: TGTGCCAGCAGTTTAAGGACTAGCAATCAGCCCCAGCATTTT.

This rearrangement joins TRBV10-2 to TRBJ1-5; no clear D gene. The CDR3 loop spans 17 amino acids. Germline CDR1 is WSHSY and CDR2 is SAAADI. Trimming stripped 7 bases from V and 0 bases from J, with 19 bases between. The CDR3 DNA follows: TGCGCCAGCACCCATGAAGCGACCCCAGGTAGCAATCAGCCCCAGCATTTT. It specifies CASTHEATPGSNQPQHF.

The chain combines TRBV27 with TRBJ2-7; TRBD2 aligns across 9 bases. The germline V gene has CDR1 MNHEY and CDR2 SMNVEV (reference sequence). The CDR3 spans 15 residues. With 6 bases clipped from V and 7 bases from J, the junction kept 13 bases outside the gene matches. CDR3 DNA: TGTGCCAGCAGCCAACGGGGCGGGAGGGCCGCAGAGCAGTACTTC. This codes for CASSQRGGRAAEQYF.

This clonotype was recorded many times. This chain connects TRBV11-2 to TRBJ1-4; D gene ambiguous. V was cut by 5 bases and J by 0 bases, with 10 bases left in between. The CDR3 sequence is 15 residues long. Germline CDR1 and CDR2: SGHAT and FQNNGV. The chain's CDR3 is CASSHNYATNEKLFF. In DNA, the CDR3 is TGTGCCAGCAGCCACAACTATGCAACTAATGAAAAACTGTTTTTT.